This is a list of T cell receptor beta chains from one sample in a study of human T cells and chemical hapten exposure. TCRdb fed the RACE reads into MiXCR, producing one record per CDR3 protein. The sample consists of about 340,000 distinct CDR3 sequences, about 7% of them appearing once. The sequences come from whole blood, collected in connection with sensitization to the hapten diphenylcyclopropenone (DPC). These receptors were taken from a woman aged 18 to 35 with alopecia areata. Some clones in this sample may be carry-over from other donors' samples. Both conserved end residues are part of each CDR3. Fields, in order: V gene, J gene, D gene, clone size, CDR3 protein, CDR3 DNA. A D gene is named only where the DNA matches it firmly. The size field is filled for only some rows; it gives once, few, many or a size class.

>TRBV20-1|TRBJ2-7|-|-
CSARGKQYF
TGCAGTGCTAGAGGGAAGCAGTACTTC
>TRBV4-3|TRBJ2-3|-|few
CASSQDAAEYTDTQYF
TGCGCCAGCAGCCAAGACGCGGCGGAATACACAGATACGCAGTATTTT
>TRBV20-1|TRBJ1-2|-|few
CSASFRSYGYTF
TGCAGTGCTAGTTTCAGATCCTATGGCTACACCTTC
>TRBV11-3|TRBJ2-2|TRBD1|many
CASSPGTGTAPNTGELFF
TGTGCCAGCAGCCCCGGGACAGGGACAGCCCCTAACACCGGGGAGCTGTTTTTT
>TRBV28|TRBJ1-2|-|many
CASRGQAYGYTF
TGTGCCAGCCGGGGGCAGGCCTATGGCTACACCTTC
>TRBV11-1|TRBJ2-7|TRBD1|many
CASSFGTGSSYEQYF
TGTGCCAGCAGCTTTGGGACAGGGAGCTCCTACGAGCAGTACTTC
>TRBV13|TRBJ1-1|-|-
CASSSNRERPEAFF
TGTGCCAGCAGCTCCAACAGGGAGAGGCCTGAAGCTTTCTTT
>TRBV7-9|TRBJ1-1|-|many
CASSSPGVGTEAFF
TGTGCCAGCAGCTCGCCGGGGGTAGGGACTGAAGCTTTCTTT
>TRBV6-5|TRBJ1-5|-|few
CASRSWDKGLQHF
TGTGCCAGCCGAAGTTGGGATAAGGGTCTCCAGCATTTT
>TRBV24-1|TRBJ2-1|TRBD2|many
CATSDPTSGAYNEQFF
TGTGCCACCAGTGATCCAACTAGCGGGGCCTACAATGAGCAGTTCTTC
>TRBV6-6|TRBJ2-5|-|few
CASSPSSEAQYF
TGTGCCAGCAGCCCCTCCTCTGAGGCCCAGTACTTC
>TRBV4-3|TRBJ1-1|-|-
CASSQTIQGMTEAFF
TGCGCCAGCAGCCAAACGATCCAGGGCATGACTGAAGCTTTCTTT
>TRBV4-2|TRBJ2-3|-|many
CASSQDHPGITDTQYF
TGTGCCAGCAGCCAAGATCACCCTGGGATCACAGATACGCAGTATTTT
>TRBV6-2/TRBV6-3|TRBJ2-1|TRBD1|many
CASSMTGYSYNEQFF
TGTGCCAGCAGCATGACAGGGTATTCCTACAATGAGCAGTTCTTC
>TRBV7-6|TRBJ2-3|TRBD1|-
CASSPKPQGITDTQYF
TGTGCCAGCAGCCCAAAGCCACAGGGGATCACAGATACGCAGTATTTT
>TRBV6-5|TRBJ1-2|TRBD1|-
CASSYDREEYGYTF
TGTGCCAGCAGTTACGACAGGGAAGAGTATGGCTACACCTTC
>TRBV4-3|TRBJ1-6|-|-
CASSPRGDGNSPLHF
TGCGCCAGCAGCCCAAGGGGGGATGGGAATTCACCCCTCCACTTT
>TRBV20-1|TRBJ2-7|-|many
CSARDMGRSGEQYF
TGCAGTGCTAGGGACATGGGCAGGTCCGGGGAGCAGTACTTC
>TRBV24-1|TRBJ2-5|TRBD1|many
CATSDLKGTGVETQYF
TGTGCCACCAGTGATCTTAAGGGGACAGGGGTGGAGACCCAGTACTTC
>TRBV6-5|TRBJ2-3|TRBD1|few
CASSYRGLSTDTQYF
TGTGCCAGCAGTTACAGGGGGCTCAGCACAGATACGCAGTATTTT
>TRBV11-2|TRBJ2-7|-|few
CASSLVQGRYEQYF
TGTGCCAGCAGCTTAGTCCAGGGCCGCTACGAGCAGTACTTC
>TRBV6-5|TRBJ2-4|-|many
CASRQTGRYIQYF
TGTGCCAGCAGGCAGACAGGAAGGTACATTCAGTACTTC
>TRBV12-3/TRBV12-4|TRBJ2-7|-|many
CASSLGRPPQYF
TGTGCCAGCAGCCTTGGGAGGCCTCCTCAGTACTTC
>TRBV14|TRBJ2-3|TRBD1|many
CASSPGQGVSDTQYF
TGTGCCAGCAGCCCTGGACAGGGGGTATCAGATACGCAGTATTTT
>TRBV7-9|TRBJ2-4|-|many
CASSLGVQKNIQYF
TGTGCCAGCAGCCTAGGGGTACAGAAAAACATTCAGTACTTC
>TRBV12-3/TRBV12-4|TRBJ1-1|TRBD1|many
CASILMPGQGNTEAFF
TGTGCCAGCATCCTTATGCCGGGACAGGGGAACACTGAAGCTTTCTTT
>TRBV12-3/TRBV12-4|TRBJ1-1|-|once
CASSRPENTEAFF
TGTGCCAGCAGTCGCCCCGAGAACACTGAAGCTTTCTTT
>TRBV12-3/TRBV12-4|TRBJ2-2|-|many
CASSFLQSSGELFF
TGTGCCAGCAGTTTTCTCCAGTCGTCCGGGGAGCTGTTTTTT
>TRBV9|TRBJ1-4|TRBD1|-
CASSGRDRGNEKLFF
TGTGCCAGCAGCGGCCGGGACAGGGGGAATGAAAAACTGTTTTTT
>TRBV27|TRBJ2-7|-|many
CASSPMGGATYEQYF
TGTGCCAGCAGTCCCATGGGGGGGGCGACCTACGAGCAGTACTTC
>TRBV20-1|TRBJ2-3|TRBD2|few
CSAMAGTSLTDTQYF
TGCAGTGCTATGGCCGGGACTAGCCTCACAGATACGCAGTATTTT
>TRBV29-1|TRBJ2-7|TRBD1|few
CSARDRLVYEQYF
TGCAGCGCACGGGACAGACTCGTCTACGAGCAGTACTTC
>TRBV5-1|TRBJ1-1|-|few
CASSLGDNTEAFF
TGCGCCAGCAGCTTGGGGGACAACACTGAAGCTTTCTTT
>TRBV12-5|TRBJ2-7|-|-
CASERSGESEQYF
TGTGCTAGTGAGCGATCAGGGGAGAGCGAGCAGTACTTC
>TRBV27|TRBJ2-2|-|-
CASSFGGTGELFF
TGTGCCAGCAGTTTCGGCGGAACCGGGGAGCTGTTTTTT
>TRBV12-3/TRBV12-4|TRBJ2-6|TRBD1|many
CASSSRDRGPEGANVLTF
TGTGCCAGCAGTTCCCGGGACAGGGGGCCTGAGGGGGCCAACGTCCTGACTTTC
>TRBV7-2|TRBJ1-4|-|few
CASSSYLRDEKLFF
TGTGCCAGCAGCTCCTACCTCAGGGATGAAAAACTGTTTTTT
>TRBV24-1|TRBJ2-3|TRBD2|few
CATSEYGLAGGDTQYF
TGTGCCACCAGTGAATACGGACTAGCGGGGGGCGATACGCAGTATTTT
>TRBV4-3|TRBJ2-3|TRBD2|many
CASSQESLAGGLDTQYF
TGCGCCAGCAGCCAAGAGTCCCTAGCGGGGGGCCTGGATACGCAGTATTTT
>TRBV6-2/TRBV6-3|TRBJ1-1|-|few
CASRDTDSSTVEAFF
TGTGCCAGCAGAGACACAGACAGTTCAACAGTTGAAGCTTTCTTT
>TRBV6-5|TRBJ1-2|-|-
CASRRRSQSNYGYTF
TGTGCCAGCAGAAGGAGGTCCCAGTCTAACTATGGCTACACCTTC
>TRBV3-1|TRBJ2-1|TRBD2|-
CASSQRIVLRGTSGGEQFF
TGTGCCAGCAGCCAAAGGATTGTGTTGCGAGGGACTAGCGGGGGGGAGCAGTTCTTC
>TRBV13|TRBJ2-3|-|few
CASSLISADTQYF
TGTGCCAGCAGCTTAATTAGTGCAGATACGCAGTATTTT
>TRBV7-9|TRBJ2-1|TRBD2|many
CASSSQTSGGLEQFF
TGTGCCAGCAGCTCTCAAACTAGCGGGGGTCTTGAGCAGTTCTTC
>TRBV29-1|TRBJ1-1|-|few
CSVSELRSEAFF
TGCAGCGTTTCCGAATTAAGATCGGAAGCTTTCTTT
>TRBV20-1|TRBJ1-1|TRBD1|few
CSARAMSGTGLRAFF
TGCAGTGCTAGAGCCATGTCAGGGACAGGGTTACGAGCTTTCTTT